What follows are 21 T cell receptor beta chains derived from one specimen sequenced in a study of shared clonotypes between healthy human individuals. Assay used: immunoSEQ multiplex PCR; TCRdb lists only in-frame clones, some missing. The repertoire has about 2.3 million clones, 80% to 95% of them found once; the top ten carry 0.35% to 0.45%. Sequencing input: naive CD4+ T cells from PBMCs. Subset in this sample: CD45RA+ positively selected. These TCRs come from a man aged 18 to 29 in good health. Some clones in this sample may be carry-over from other donors' samples.

The chain uses TRBV18 and TRBJ1-1, with D maybe TRBD1 (5 bases). The CDR3 runs 13 residues. Looked up from germline, CDR1 is KGHSH and CDR2 is LQKENI. V lost 6 bases to trimming and J lost 5 bases, with 13 bases between them. CDR3 loop: CASSRGLGTEAFF. CDR3 DNA sequence: TGTGCCAGCTCGCGGGGCCTCGGGACTGAAGCTTTCTTT.

This chain joins TRBV6-5 and TRBJ2-1; D not resolved. Trimming took 6 bases from V and 10 from J, leaving 10 bases between them. Germline V gives CDR1 MNHEY, CDR2 SVGAGI. The CDR3 is 11 residues long. This chain's CDR3 is CASSPGLEQFF. Here the CDR3 DNA reads TGTGCCAGCAGCCCCGGTCTGGAGCAGTTCTTC.

The gene calls are TRBV9 and TRBJ2-1; 7 bases align to TRBD2. V was pared by 9 bases and J by 7 bases, with 13 bases of the junction left unmatched. Per the germline V gene, CDR1 is SGDLS and CDR2 is YYNGEE. The CDR3 extends over 14 amino acids. Here the CDR3 reads CATSKAGSGNEQFF. For the CDR3, the DNA is TGTGCCACCAGTAAAGCGGGGAGTGGGAATGAGCAGTTCTTC.

The chain is built from TRBV30 and TRBJ1-2, with D unclear. V lost 0 bases and J 8 bases, leaving 13 bases between the germline ends. The CDR3 runs to 13 residues. CDR1 is GTSNPN, CDR2 SVGIG, per germline (reference sequence). The CDR3 loop reads CAWSVLGWRGYTF. CDR3 nucleotide sequence: TGTGCCTGGAGTGTATTAGGTTGGCGGGGCTACACCTTC.

Remarks on this clone: Other DNA sequences in this sample translate to the same CDR3. The V gene is TRBV27, the J gene TRBJ2-2, with a possible D match to TRBD1 (6 bases). V was trimmed by 4 bases and J by 2 bases, leaving 8 bases between them. The CDR3 consists of 14 residues. The germline CDR1 and CDR2 sequences are MNHEY and SMNVEV (reference sequence). The CDR3 DNA follows: TGTGCCAGCAGTTCACAGGGTAACACCGGGGAGCTGTTTTTT. It yields the protein CASSSQGNTGELFF.

This chain joins TRBV7-2 and TRBJ1-1; D is unclear. Germline-derived CDR1 and CDR2 are SGHTA and FQGNSA. Trimming pared 1 base from V and 1 base from J, leaving 10 bases between. The CDR3 spans 15 residues. The CDR3 spells CASSLVTDPNTEAFF. CDR3 coding DNA: TGTGCCAGCAGCTTAGTTACGGACCCGAACACTGAAGCTTTCTTT. Looking up the rest from reference TRBV7-2 and TRBJ1-1 gives the full variable domain: GAGVSQSPSNKVTEKGKDVELRCDPISGHTALYWYRQSLGQGLEFLIYFQGNSAPDKSGLPSDRFSAERTGGSVSTLTIQRTQQEDSAVYLCASSLVTDPNTEAFFGQGTRLTVV.

The DNA for the CDR3 is TGTGCCAGCAGCGCAATACTAGCGGGAGCTGGTGGGGCCAACGTCCTGACTTTC. It is translated as CASSAILAGAGGANVLTF. J is TRBJ2-6 and V is TRBV5-6, with 11 bases lining up with TRBD2. The junction had 9 bases not matched to a gene; V was cut back by 4 bases and J by 3 bases. This CDR3 contains 18 residues. Germline V CDR1 and CDR2: SGHDT, YYEEEE. Complete variable domain (other parts from reference TRBV5-6 and TRBJ2-6): DAGVTQSPTHLIKTRGQQVTLRCSPKSGHDTVSWYQQALGQGPQFIFQYYEEEERQRGNFPDRFSGHQFPNYSSELNVNALLLGDSALYLCASSAILAGAGGANVLTFGAGSRLTVL.

There are a few counts of this clone. The CDR3 DNA follows: TGTGCCTGGAGTGACCCAGGGGGCATGAACACTGAAGCTTTCTTT. Translated: CAWSDPGGMNTEAFF. This chain links TRBV30 with TRBJ1-1, with 8 bases lining up with TRBD1. The CDR3 is 15 residues long. The germline V gene has CDR1 GTSNPN and CDR2 SVGIG (reference sequence). With V trimmed by 1 base and J by 0 bases, 4 bases remained unmatched.

V gene TRBV4-2 combines with J gene TRBJ2-7, with a tentative D call TRBD2 (5 bases). From germline, CDR1 is LGHNA and CDR2 YNFKEQ. The CDR3 is 16 amino acids. V was trimmed by 0 bases and J by 0 bases, leaving 12 bases between them. The CDR3 DNA is TGTGCCAGCAGCCAAGAATTGATAGGGAGCTCCTACGAGCAGTACTTC. Translated: CASSQELIGSSYEQYF.

The genes are TRBV5-1 and TRBJ1-4; 8 bases fit TRBD1. The V segment lost 0 bases and the J segment 2 bases; nucleotides outside the gene matches: 3. Germline V gene sequence: CDR1 SGHRS, CDR2 YFSETQ. CDR3 length equals 16 residues. CDR3 coding DNA: TGCGCCAGCAGCTTGGCAGGGGGCGGGACTAATGAAAAACTGTTTTTT. This encodes CASSLAGGGTNEKLFF.

In its sample, this clone was seen once. The genes are TRBV19 and TRBJ2-2, with a weak D call TRBD2 (6 bases). V was clipped by 5 bases and J by 0 bases, with 10 bases between them. The CDR3 sequence is 15 residues long. Germline CDR1 and CDR2: LNHDA and SQIVND (reference sequence). The chain's CDR3 is CASSPRGSNTGELFF. The CDR3 DNA sequence: TGTGCCAGTAGTCCACGGGGGTCGAACACCGGGGAGCTGTTTTTT.

This chain connects TRBV4-2 to TRBJ2-7; 7 bases are shared with TRBD1. The V gene's germline CDR1 is LGHNA and CDR2 YNFKEQ. Trimming removed 4 bases from V and 0 bases from J; junction bases left unmatched: 12. This CDR3 contains 17 residues. Here the CDR3 DNA reads TGTGCCAGCAGCCCATCGTGGGACAGACTCAGCTCCTACGAGCAGTACTTC. Residues: CASSPSWDRLSSYEQYF.

This chain connects TRBV5-1 to TRBJ2-4, with a tentative D call TRBD1 (6 bases). Trimming pared 0 bases from V and 1 base from J, leaving 11 bases between. The V gene's germline CDR1 is SGHRS and CDR2 YFSETQ. The CDR3 sequence is 16 residues long. This chain's CDR3 is CASSLAGQGAKNIQYF. The CDR3 coding sequence is TGCGCCAGCAGCTTGGCGGGGCAGGGGGCCAAAAACATTCAGTACTTC.

The chain has TRBV10-1 and TRBJ2-1; TRBD2 aligns across 7 bases. The CDR3 length is 14 residues. CDR1 is WNHNN and CDR2 is SYGVQD in the germline V gene (reference sequence). The junction had 7 bases not matched to a gene; V was cut back by 3 bases and J by 8 bases. The CDR3 here is CASSDRGGLDEQFF. The CDR3 DNA reads TGCGCCAGCAGTGATCGGGGAGGGCTCGATGAGCAGTTCTTC.

V and J are TRBV7-9 and TRBJ2-7, with 7 bases that match TRBD1. The CDR3 runs 14 residues. J was trimmed by 4 bases and V by 5 bases; bases with no gene match: 8. The germline CDR1 and CDR2 sequences are SEHNR and FQNEAQ (reference sequence). DNA for the CDR3: TGTGCCAGCAGCCATCAGGGGGATGGATACGAGCAGTACTTC. Protein product: CASSHQGDGYEQYF.

A remark on this clone: Other DNA variants within this sample encode the same CDR3. The chain is built from TRBV5-1 and TRBJ1-1; D is unresolved. The CDR3 is made up of 14 amino acids. CDR1 and CDR2 (germline): SGHRS, YFSETQ. V lost 0 bases, J lost 2 bases, and 8 bases lay in between. The CDR3 DNA sequence: TGCGCCAGCAGCTTGGTCGGGATTAACACTGAAGCTTTCTTT. It specifies CASSLVGINTEAFF. Supplemented by reference TRBV5-1 and TRBJ1-1, the full variable domain reads KAGVTQTPRYLIKTRGQQVTLSCSPISGHRSVSWYQQTPGQGLQFLFEYFSETQRNKGNFPGRFSGRQFSNSRSEMNVSTLELGDSALYLCASSLVGINTEAFFGQGTRLTVV.

The CDR3 loop is CASSLRDRAYEQYF. Here the CDR3 DNA reads TGTGCCAGCAGTCTCCGGGACAGGGCCTACGAGCAGTACTTC. V usage is TRBV6-5 and J usage is TRBJ2-7; TRBD1 aligns across 9 bases. This CDR3 region has 14 residues. The trim removed 5 bases at V and 2 bases at J, leaving 4 bases unmatched. The germline CDR1 and CDR2 sequences are MNHEY and SVGAGI.

The chain uses TRBV5-1 and TRBJ2-1, with TRBD2 matching over 9 bases. Trimming removed 0 bases from V and 3 bases from J; junction bases left unmatched: 4. Germline V gives CDR1 SGHRS, CDR2 YFSETQ. CDR3 length equals 16 residues. CDR3 DNA sequence: TGCGCCAGCAGCTTGGTTGGGACTAGCTTCTACAATGAGCAGTTCTTC. It codes for CASSLVGTSFYNEQFF.

The chain combines TRBV15 with TRBJ2-7; 8 bases match TRBD1. CDR3 length: 15 amino acids. Germline assignment: CDR1 LNHNV and CDR2 YYDKDF (reference sequence). V was clipped by 2 bases and J by 3 bases; unmatched bases: 6. The CDR3 DNA reads TGTGCCACCAGCAGATCCCGGACAGGGAACTACGAGCAGTACTTC. Protein product: CATSRSRTGNYEQYF.

The V gene is TRBV5-6, the J gene TRBJ2-5, with D perhaps matching TRBD1 (5 bases). The DNA end lines up better with TRBJ2-7; the J call may be wrong. The CDR3 spans 14 residues. CDR1 and CDR2 from the germline V gene are SGHDT and YYEEEE. The CDR3 DNA sequence: TGTGCCAGCAGCTTTAGGGGAATCTCCTACGAGCAGTACTTC. Protein sequence: CASSFRGISYEQYF.

This chain joins TRBV4-3 and TRBJ1-2; 8 nucleotides line up with TRBD1. This CDR3 is 16 amino acids long. V shed 4 bases, J shed 6 bases, and the junction held 13 bases outside the gene matches. Germline CDR1 is LGHNA and CDR2 is YSLEER. The CDR3 region has the DNA TGCGCCAGCAGCCCCAGGACAGGGTCTTTCATTGATGGCTACACCTTC. Its translation is CASSPRTGSFIDGYTF.